This T cell receptor beta chain is from a study of Ad26.COV2.S vaccination and SARS-CoV-2 variants. Remarks on this clone: No antigen is known for it.

General study findings and limits: Greater spike-specific TCR breadth was seen in vaccine recipients than in placebo recipients.

The treatment is: approximately 18 received Ad26.COV2.S at low or high dose, single or two shots; five or six received placebo; per-sample allocation not given. Sampling was performed 63 days after the first vaccine or placebo injection. The individual, an adult aged 18-55 years, was a donor in Boston. TCRdb keeps only in-frame clones here, not all; method: immunoSEQ multiplex PCR. The sample carries 400,000 to 450,000 clones, around 92% recorded once. The ends were cut back, 4 bases at V and 9 bases at J, with 16 bases in the middle. Germline V CDR1 and CDR2: SGHRS, YFSETQ. The CDR3 consists of 14 residues.

The starting material was peripheral blood, obtained in a trial of Ad26.COV2.S vaccine versus placebo. The chain links TRBV5-1 to TRBJ2-2, with D unresolved. The sequence was obtained from a person aged 18-65 years who received the Ad26.COV2.S COVID-19 vaccine or a placebo. For the CDR3, the DNA is TGCGCCAGCAGCCCCGCGTCAACGATTAGGGAGCTGTTTTTT. This translates into CASSPASTIRELFF.